This entry describes one T cell receptor beta chain. The antigen remains undetermined. This sample is drawn from a study of cytomegalovirus exposure and HLA in healthy donors. General study findings and limits: In an earlier analysis, productive rearrangement rates for most beta V segments clustered near 87% or 30%. Among donors in an Asian-associated ancestry cluster, a later analysis reportedly found fewer N-insertions than the roughly 670-donor mean.

The PCR contained 60 Vbeta and 13 Jbeta primers. Produced via immunoSEQ multiplex PCR; TCRdb's table is partial and in-frame only. The sample lists 140,000 to 150,000 clones, nearly 90% occurring once. The specimen sequenced was PBMCs. The sequence derives from a woman between 40 and 55 years old in good health and CMV-seronegative.

The CDR3 here is CATSLAGVSYNEQFF. DNA of the CDR3: TGTGCCACCTCCCTAGCGGGAGTTTCCTACAATGAGCAGTTCTTC. This chain joins TRBV10-3 and TRBJ2-1; 10 positions match TRBD2. Germline V CDR1 and CDR2: ENHRY, SYGVKD. V lost 10 bases, J lost 1 base, and 7 bases stayed unmatched. The CDR3 is 15 residues long.